This T cell receptor (beta chain) was observed in a study of blood T cell repertoires in COVID-19. About the research overall: Spain, Italy and the United States supplied samples that represented acute and convalescent COVID-19.

Germline-derived CDR1 and CDR2 are MGHRA and YSYEKL. Trimming took off 1 base at V and 5 bases at J, with 9 bases between the two ends. This CDR3 contains 14 residues. TCRdb keeps only in-frame clones here, not all; method: immunoSEQ multiplex PCR. The sample consists of 50,000 to 80,000 clones, around 83% of them appearing once. V gene TRBV4-1 combines with J gene TRBJ2-1; a weak D match, TRBD1 (6 bases). The clonotype comes from a woman aged 55-70 years with acute or convalescent COVID-19. The sample comprised peripheral blood. For the CDR3, the DNA is TGCGCCAGCAGCCAAGGGGGGCTGGACAATGAGCAGTTCTTC. This codes for CASSQGGLDNEQFF.